This T cell receptor (beta chain) derives from a study of CD8 T cells in ankylosing spondylitis. V shed 1 base and J shed 1 base, with 25 bases lying between them. This CDR3 has 20 amino acids. CDR1 is LGHNA, CDR2 YSLEER, per germline. For TCR beta, libraries came from quantitative 5'-RACE with molecular barcodes. TCRdb fed the 5' RACE reads into MiXCR, producing one record per CDR3 protein. This table has hundreds of thousands of distinct CDR3 sequences, approximately 24% appearing once. The chain employs TRBV4-3 and TRBJ1-1, with TRBD1 as a possible D gene (5 bases). The TCR was taken from a male donor with ankylosing spondylitis or in good health (not recorded which). The sequencing sample was made of blood, either unsorted or a sorted T cell fraction (not recorded which). The CDR3 sequence: CASSQVPGTPEYVKNTEAFF. The DNA of the CDR3 is TGCGCCAGCAGCCAAGTTCCTGGGACTCCCGAGTATGTGAAGAACACTGAAGCTTTCTTT.